This T cell receptor beta chain was sequenced for a study of cytomegalovirus exposure and HLA in healthy donors. Study conclusions and caveats: Most likely, a cluster of highly shared sequence variants arose as a sequencing artifact. An analysis done earlier found most TCR beta V segments productive about 87% or about 30% of the time.

The donors comprised healthy bone marrow donors. 13 Jbeta primers and 60 Vbeta primers were used for the PCR. Original methodology: Later, an analysis found roughly 80 million unique TCR beta chains, and 10 million to 11 million of these were shared. The data were produced by immunoSEQ multiplex PCR, yet TCRdb's version contains in-frame clones alone and is incomplete. That table gives V, J and clone size, and the DNA gave D and trimming. The sample includes around 200,000 clones, around 83% of them seen just once. The germline CDR1 and CDR2 sequences are SGHTA and FQGNSA. This CDR3 is built from 14 residues. J gave up 3 bases and V 3 bases, and 4 bases lay outside the gene matches. Notes on this clone: No antigen is known for it.

The origin of this receptor is a man aged 45-65 years in good health and CMV-seronegative. Sequenced sample: PBMCs. The V call is TRBV7-2, the J call TRBJ2-5; 7 bases are shared with TRBD2. DNA of the CDR3: TGTGCCAGCAGCTTTGGGAGCGGGAAAGAGACCCAGTACTTC. Translation: CASSFGSGKETQYF.